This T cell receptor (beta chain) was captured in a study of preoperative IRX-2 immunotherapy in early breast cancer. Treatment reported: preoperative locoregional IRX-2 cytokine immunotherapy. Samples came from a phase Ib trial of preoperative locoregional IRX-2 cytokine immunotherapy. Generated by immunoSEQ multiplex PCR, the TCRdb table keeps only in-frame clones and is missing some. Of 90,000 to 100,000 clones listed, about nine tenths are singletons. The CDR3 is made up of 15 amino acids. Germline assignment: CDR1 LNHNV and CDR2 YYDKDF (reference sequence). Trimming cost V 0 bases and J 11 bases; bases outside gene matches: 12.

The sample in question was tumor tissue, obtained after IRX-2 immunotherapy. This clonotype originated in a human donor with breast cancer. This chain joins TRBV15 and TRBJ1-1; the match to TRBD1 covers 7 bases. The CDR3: CATSRDLALQGIAFF. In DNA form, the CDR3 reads TGTGCCACCAGCAGAGATCTCGCCTTACAGGGGATCGCTTTCTTT. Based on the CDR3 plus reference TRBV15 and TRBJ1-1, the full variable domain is DAMVIQNPRYQVTQFGKPVTLSCSQTLNHNVMYWYQQKSSQAPKLLFHYYDKDFNNEADTPDNFQSRRPNTSFCFLDIRSPGLGDTAMYLCATSRDLALQGIAFFGQGTRLTVV.